The present TCR beta chain was sequenced within a study of blood T cell repertoires in COVID-19. As for the study in general: Whether acute or convalescent, the COVID-19 samples came from the United States, Italy and Spain. Nucleic acid was either cDNA or gDNA, and it came from T cells, B-cell-depleted T cells, or PBMCs.

Germline V gene data show CDR1 as KGHSH and CDR2 as LQKENI. The CDR3 spans 13 residues. V was shortened by 4 bases and J by 3 bases, with 9 bases between the two germline ends. Sequencing used immunoSEQ multiplex PCR; TCRdb keeps in-frame clones, though not all of them. The sample yields some 230,000 clones, 80% to 90% seen once. The count of this clone is one. The source of this sequence is a man aged 35-49 years with acute or convalescent COVID-19. The chain recombines TRBV18 with TRBJ2-5; a weak D match, TRBD1 (6 bases). Sequencing was done on a sample of peripheral blood. The CDR3 DNA is TGTGCCAGCTCACTTAGGACAGAAGAGACCCAGTACTTC. Translation gives CASSLRTEETQYF. The full variable domain, with the rest looked up from reference TRBV18 and TRBJ2-5, is NAGVMQNPRHLVRRRGQEARLRCSPMKGHSHVYWYRQLPEEGLKFMVYLQKENIIDESGMPKERFSAEFPKEGPSILRIQQVVRGDSAAYFCASSLRTEETQYFGPGTRLLVL.